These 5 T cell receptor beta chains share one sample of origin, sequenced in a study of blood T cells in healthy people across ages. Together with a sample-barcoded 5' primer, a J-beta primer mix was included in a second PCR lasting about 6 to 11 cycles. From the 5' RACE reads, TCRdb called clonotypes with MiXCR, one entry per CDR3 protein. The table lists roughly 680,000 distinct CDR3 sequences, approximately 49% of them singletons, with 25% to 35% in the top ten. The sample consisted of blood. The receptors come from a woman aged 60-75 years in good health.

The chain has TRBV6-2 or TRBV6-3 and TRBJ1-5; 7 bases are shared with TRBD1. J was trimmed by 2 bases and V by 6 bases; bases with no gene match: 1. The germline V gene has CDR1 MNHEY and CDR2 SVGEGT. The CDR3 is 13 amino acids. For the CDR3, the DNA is TGTGCCAGCAGAGACAGGGGCAATCAGCCCCAGCATTTT. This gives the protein CASRDRGNQPQHF.

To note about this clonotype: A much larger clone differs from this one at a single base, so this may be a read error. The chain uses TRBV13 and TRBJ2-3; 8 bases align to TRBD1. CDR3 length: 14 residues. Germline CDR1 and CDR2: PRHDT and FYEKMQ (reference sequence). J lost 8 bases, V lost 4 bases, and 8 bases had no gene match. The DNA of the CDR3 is TGTGCCAGCAGCTCGGACAGGGTAGGAGGTACGCAGTATTTT. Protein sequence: CASSSDRVGGTQYF.

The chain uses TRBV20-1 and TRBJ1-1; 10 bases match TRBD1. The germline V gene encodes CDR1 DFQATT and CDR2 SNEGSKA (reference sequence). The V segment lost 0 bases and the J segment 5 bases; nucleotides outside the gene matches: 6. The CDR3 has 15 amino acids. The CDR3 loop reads CSARDSGTGATEAFF. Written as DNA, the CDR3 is TGCAGTGCTAGAGATTCCGGGACAGGGGCGACTGAAGCTTTCTTT.

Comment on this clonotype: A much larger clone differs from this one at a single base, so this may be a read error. As DNA, the CDR3 is TGTGCCATCAGTGAGTCGGGACAGCAAAGGAAAGGGGACGATGGCTACACCTTC. Residues: CAISESGQQRKGDDGYTF. The rearrangement uses TRBV10-3 and TRBJ1-2, with TRBD1 matching over 7 bases. This CDR3 has 18 amino acids. V was clipped by 0 bases and J by 6 bases; unmatched bases: 16. Germline loops: CDR1 ENHRY, CDR2 SYGVKD.

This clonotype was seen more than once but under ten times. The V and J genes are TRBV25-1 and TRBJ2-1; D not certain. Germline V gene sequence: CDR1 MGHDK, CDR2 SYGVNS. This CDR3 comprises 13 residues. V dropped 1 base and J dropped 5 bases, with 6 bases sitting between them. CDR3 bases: TGTGCCAGCAGTGAATGGCCCGACAATGAGCAGTTCTTC. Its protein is CASSEWPDNEQFF. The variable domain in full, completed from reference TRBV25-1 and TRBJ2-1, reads EADIYQTPRYLVIGTGKKITLECSQTMGHDKMYWYQQDPGMELHLIHYSYGVNSTEKGDLSSESTVSRIRTEHFPLTLESARPSHTSQYLCASSEWPDNEQFFGPGTRLTVL.